A single sample gave rise to the 26 T cell receptor beta chains below, sequenced in a study of beta chain features in type 1 diabetes. As every portion of the isolated RNA was reverse transcribed, the sequencing read expressed TCRB transcripts. Data came from immunoSEQ multiplex PCR; TCRdb stores just in-frame clones and leaves some out. The sample holds about 410,000 clones, approximately 15% seen once. Sequencing input: naive CD4+ T cells from blood. The receptors were sampled from a man aged 25 to 45 in good health.

This clone appeared a few times. This rearrangement joins TRBV5-1 to TRBJ2-7, with TRBD1 matching over 12 bases. Germline-derived CDR1 and CDR2 are SGHRS and YFSETQ. This CDR3 spans 16 amino acids. V gave up 0 bases and J gave up 5 bases; unmatched junction bases: 6. The CDR3 here is CASSLEAGTGGNEQYF. The CDR3 nucleotides read TGCGCCAGCAGCTTGGAGGCCGGGACAGGGGGCAACGAGCAGTACTTC.

This CDR3 is CASSLPTANTEAFF. CDR3 nucleotide sequence: TGTGCCAGCAGCTTACCGACAGCGAACACTGAAGCTTTCTTT. This rearrangement joins TRBV13 to TRBJ1-1, with D possibly TRBD1 on 5 matching bases. The germline gives CDR1 PRHDT, CDR2 FYEKMQ (reference sequence). Trimming stripped 2 bases from V and 1 base from J, with 8 bases between. The CDR3 extends over 14 amino acids.

This clone came up a few times. The chain combines TRBV5-4 with TRBJ2-1; D call uncertain. V gave up 4 bases and J gave up 1 base, with 6 bases separating them. The CDR3 extends over 13 amino acids. Germline lookup yields CDR1 SGHNT and CDR2 YYREEE (reference sequence). CDR3 nucleotide sequence: TGTGCCAGCAGCACCGGATCCTACAATGAGCAGTTCTTC. This sequence encodes CASSTGSYNEQFF.

There are a few counts of this clone. The rearrangement uses TRBV5-4 and TRBJ2-1; D is ambiguous. V was shortened by 3 bases and J by 0 bases, with 10 bases between the two germline ends. CDR1 and CDR2 (germline): SGHNT, YYREEE (reference sequence). The CDR3 is 15 amino acids. This CDR3 is CASSSRTRSYNEQFF. The CDR3 region has the DNA TGTGCCAGCAGCTCCAGGACCCGCTCCTACAATGAGCAGTTCTTC.

The gene calls are TRBV9 and TRBJ2-4; tentatively, D is TRBD1 (5 bases). Trimming took 0 bases from V and 0 from J, leaving 16 bases between them. The CDR3 loop spans 18 amino acids. Looked up from germline, CDR1 is SGDLS and CDR2 is YYNGEE. CDR3 DNA: TGTGCCAGCAGCGTAGGAGGACAAAGTCACCTAGCCAAAAACATTCAGTACTTC. It codes for CASSVGGQSHLAKNIQYF.

V usage is TRBV2 and J usage is TRBJ2-1; D is uncertain. The CDR3 has 11 amino acids. V dropped 5 bases and J dropped 9 bases, with 8 bases sitting between them. The germline V gene has CDR1 SNHLY and CDR2 FYNNEI. CDR3 DNA: TGTGCCAGCAGTTATAGGGTTGAGCAGTTCTTC. This sequence encodes CASSYRVEQFF. The full variable domain, with the rest looked up from reference TRBV2 and TRBJ2-1, is EPEVTQTPSHQVTQMGQEVILRCVPISNHLYFYWYRQILGQKVEFLVSFYNNEISEKSEIFDDQFSVERPDGSNFTLKIRSTKLEDSAMYFCASSYRVEQFFGPGTRLTVL.

The J gene is TRBJ2-7, the V gene TRBV7-8; unclear D gene. The germline V gene has CDR1 SGHVS and CDR2 FQNEAQ. This CDR3 contains 13 residues. The ends were cut back, 1 base at V and 6 bases at J, with 10 bases in the middle. The CDR3 spells CASSLGIRAEQYV. As DNA, the CDR3 is TGTGCCAGCAGCTTAGGGATAAGGGCCGAGCAGTACGTC.

The chain employs TRBV18 and TRBJ2-1, with 12 bases that match TRBD2. V shed 2 bases, J shed 8 bases, and the junction held 13 bases outside the gene matches. Germline V gene sequence: CDR1 KGHSH, CDR2 LQKENI. CDR3 length: 18 residues. In nucleotides, the CDR3 is TGTGCCAGCTCACCAGGACTAGCGGGGCCGGTATCAGGAGATGAGCAGTTCTTC. Protein product: CASSPGLAGPVSGDEQFF.

This clone was recorded a few times. The rearrangement links TRBV7-9 to TRBJ2-2; D is undetermined. Germline-derived CDR1 and CDR2 are SEHNR and FQNEAQ (reference sequence). The CDR3 has 15 amino acids. Trimming shortened V by 3 bases and J by 1 base, and 9 bases separated the two germline ends. The CDR3 sequence: CASSFGRRNTGELFF. CDR3 bases: TGTGCCAGCAGCTTCGGACGCAGGAACACCGGGGAGCTGTTTTTT.

This clone was picked up a small number of times. The V call is TRBV29-1, the J call TRBJ1-2; 7 nucleotides line up with TRBD1. The J segment lost 5 bases and the V segment lost 4 bases, leaving 10 bases of the junction unmatched. Looked up from germline, CDR1 is SQVTM and CDR2 is ANQGSEA. CDR3 size: 14 residues. The CDR3 DNA is TGCAGCGTTGTGAACAGGGGCACGGAATATGGCTACACCTTC. This translates into CSVVNRGTEYGYTF.

The V gene is TRBV27, the J gene TRBJ1-5; D is ambiguous. The V and J ends lost 2 bases and 2 bases respectively, with 10 bases between them. CDR1 is MNHEY and CDR2 is SMNVEV in the germline V gene (reference sequence). The CDR3 covers 15 residues. The CDR3 coding sequence is TGTGCCAGCAGTTTAGAGGGTTGGGGCAATCAGCCCCAGCATTTT. Protein sequence: CASSLEGWGNQPQHF.

The table lists this clone with a few counts. J is TRBJ1-6 and V is TRBV2; 7 bases are shared with TRBD1. Germline assignment: CDR1 SNHLY and CDR2 FYNNEI. The V and J ends lost 7 bases and 10 bases, in that order; junction bases with no gene match: 7. This CDR3 is 13 amino acids long. CDR3 nucleotides: TGTGCCAGCAAAGGGACAGAAGCCTCACCCCTCCACTTT. Translation: CASKGTEASPLHF.

This clone was observed a few times. The chain couples TRBV5-1 to TRBJ2-7; possibly TRBD1 for D (6 bases). Germline CDR1 reads SGHRS; CDR2 reads YFSETQ. The CDR3 loop spans 14 amino acids. V shed 4 bases and J shed 2 bases, with 13 bases lying between them. The chain's CDR3 is CASSPDRTPYEQYF. For the CDR3, the DNA is TGCGCCAGCAGCCCAGACAGGACTCCCTACGAGCAGTACTTC.

This clone was seen once. The chain employs TRBV7-6 and TRBJ2-5, with D perhaps TRBD1 (6 bases). This CDR3 is 12 amino acids long. Looked up from germline, CDR1 is SGHVS and CDR2 is FNYEAQ. V lost 10 bases, J lost 3 bases, and 12 bases lay in between. The CDR3 loop is CANTGMEETQYF. CDR3 bases: TGTGCCAACACAGGGATGGAAGAGACCCAGTACTTC.

The chain employs TRBV5-1 and TRBJ1-1; D uncertain. V was shortened by 0 bases and J by 11 bases, with 17 bases between the two germline ends. Germline assignment: CDR1 SGHRS and CDR2 YFSETQ. This CDR3 is built from 14 residues. The CDR3: CASSLVGSTVRAFF. CDR3 nucleotides: TGCGCCAGCAGCTTGGTGGGCAGCACGGTCAGGGCTTTCTTT.

The chain uses TRBV29-1 and TRBJ1-5; TRBD1 aligns across 9 bases. CDR1 is SQVTM, CDR2 ANQGSEA, per germline. The CDR3 consists of 13 residues. The V segment lost 4 bases and the J segment 5 bases; nucleotides outside the gene matches: 3. The CDR3 region is CSVAGQGYQPQHF. CDR3 bases: TGCAGCGTTGCAGGACAGGGGTATCAGCCCCAGCATTTT.

This clone was recorded a few times. The V call is TRBV12-5, the J call TRBJ2-1; 9 nucleotides align to TRBD1. Germline V gene lookup returns CDR1 LGHNT and CDR2 FRNRAP. The CDR3 totals 16 residues. V shed 6 bases, J shed 2 bases, and the junction held 8 bases outside the gene matches. CDR3 protein: CASGRVQGATYNEQFF. The CDR3 DNA reads as TGTGCTAGTGGGAGGGTACAGGGGGCGACCTACAATGAGCAGTTCTTC.

The chain couples TRBV4-2 to TRBJ1-1; 9 bases map to TRBD1. The CDR3 consists of 15 residues. Losses at the gene ends were 3 bases for V and 3 bases for J; bases not matched to a gene: 5. The germline V gene has CDR1 LGHNA and CDR2 YNFKEQ. CDR3: CASSQRQGGHTEAFF. The CDR3 coding sequence is TGTGCCAGCAGCCAGAGACAGGGGGGACACACTGAAGCTTTCTTT.

This clone occurred a few times. The chain joins TRBV11-1 to TRBJ2-5, with a possible D match to TRBD1 (5 bases). Deletions cut 2 bases from V and 1 base from J, with 14 bases between. This CDR3 region has 16 residues. Germline V lookup: CDR1 SGHAT, CDR2 FQDESV (reference sequence). CDR3 DNA: TGTGCCAGCAGCTTATCCCCGAATGGGGCCCAAGAGACCCAGTACTTC. It is translated as CASSLSPNGAQETQYF.

This clone has a handful of counts. The chain employs TRBV5-4 and TRBJ2-1; TRBD2 matches 14 bases. The CDR3 spans 19 residues. Germline trimming cut 4 bases from V and 7 bases from J; bases unmatched to any gene: 16. The germline V gene encodes CDR1 SGHNT and CDR2 YYREEE (reference sequence). The CDR3 loop reads CASSPSGGTSGRFVNEQFF. The DNA of the CDR3 is TGTGCCAGCAGCCCAAGCGGTGGGACTAGCGGGAGATTCGTGAATGAGCAGTTCTTC.

In this sample, this clone turned up a few times. V is TRBV9 and J is TRBJ2-5, with 8 bases lining up with TRBD1. The DNA end is more similar to TRBJ2-7, so the J call may be wrong. This CDR3 is built from 14 residues. From germline, CDR1 is SGDLS and CDR2 YYNGEE. The CDR3 loop reads CASSPLVTGGEQYF. For the CDR3, the DNA is TGTGCCAGCAGCCCCCTTGTAACAGGGGGCGAGCAGTACTTC.

This clone was detected a few times. V usage is TRBV2 and J usage is TRBJ2-7, with 9 bases aligning to TRBD2. The V gene end was trimmed by 10 bases and the J gene end by 9 bases; junction bases not matched to a gene: 10. The V gene's germline CDR1 is SNHLY and CDR2 FYNNEI. CDR3 size: 12 residues. CDR3 loop: CATSGGGESQYF. The CDR3 DNA is TGTGCCACTTCTGGCGGGGGGGAATCGCAGTACTTC.

Ten or more counts support this clone. This sequence joins TRBV14 and TRBJ2-1; TRBD2 matches 11 bases. The CDR3 covers 18 residues. V was pared by 1 base and J by 5 bases, with 10 bases of the junction left unmatched. CDR1 is SGHDN and CDR2 is FVKESK in the germline V gene. DNA of the CDR3: TGTGCCAGCAGCCAAGTAGCGGGAGGGCCCTCGGGGAACAATGAGCAGTTCTTC. Its translation: CASSQVAGGPSGNNEQFF.

J is TRBJ2-3 and V is TRBV9, with D possibly TRBD2 on 7 matching bases. CDR3 size: 15 residues. Germline V gene sequence: CDR1 SGDLS, CDR2 YYNGEE. V dropped 1 base and J dropped 3 bases, with 12 bases sitting between them. The DNA for the CDR3 is TGTGCCAGCAGCGTAATAGGGGGGGCGACAGATACGCAGTATTTT. Protein sequence: CASSVIGGATDTQYF.

This clone was seen a handful of times. The J gene is TRBJ2-3, the V gene TRBV29-1, with D tentatively TRBD2 (6 bases). The length of the CDR3 is 15 residues. Germline V gene lookup returns CDR1 SQVTM and CDR2 ANQGSEA. Trimming shortened V by 4 bases and J by 0 bases, and 14 bases separated the two germline ends. The CDR3 DNA reads as TGCAGCGTTGGGTCGATTAGCGGAAGCACAGATACGCAGTATTTT. Its protein product is CSVGSISGSTDTQYF.

This chain links TRBV5-1 with TRBJ2-1; D is unclear. V shed 1 base and J shed 0 bases, with 14 bases lying between them. CDR1 is SGHRS and CDR2 is YFSETQ in the germline V gene. CDR3 length: 17 amino acids. Written as DNA, the CDR3 is TGCGCCAGCAGCTTGATCGCGGTGTCGAGCTCCTACAATGAGCAGTTCTTC. Translated, it gives CASSLIAVSSSYNEQFF.